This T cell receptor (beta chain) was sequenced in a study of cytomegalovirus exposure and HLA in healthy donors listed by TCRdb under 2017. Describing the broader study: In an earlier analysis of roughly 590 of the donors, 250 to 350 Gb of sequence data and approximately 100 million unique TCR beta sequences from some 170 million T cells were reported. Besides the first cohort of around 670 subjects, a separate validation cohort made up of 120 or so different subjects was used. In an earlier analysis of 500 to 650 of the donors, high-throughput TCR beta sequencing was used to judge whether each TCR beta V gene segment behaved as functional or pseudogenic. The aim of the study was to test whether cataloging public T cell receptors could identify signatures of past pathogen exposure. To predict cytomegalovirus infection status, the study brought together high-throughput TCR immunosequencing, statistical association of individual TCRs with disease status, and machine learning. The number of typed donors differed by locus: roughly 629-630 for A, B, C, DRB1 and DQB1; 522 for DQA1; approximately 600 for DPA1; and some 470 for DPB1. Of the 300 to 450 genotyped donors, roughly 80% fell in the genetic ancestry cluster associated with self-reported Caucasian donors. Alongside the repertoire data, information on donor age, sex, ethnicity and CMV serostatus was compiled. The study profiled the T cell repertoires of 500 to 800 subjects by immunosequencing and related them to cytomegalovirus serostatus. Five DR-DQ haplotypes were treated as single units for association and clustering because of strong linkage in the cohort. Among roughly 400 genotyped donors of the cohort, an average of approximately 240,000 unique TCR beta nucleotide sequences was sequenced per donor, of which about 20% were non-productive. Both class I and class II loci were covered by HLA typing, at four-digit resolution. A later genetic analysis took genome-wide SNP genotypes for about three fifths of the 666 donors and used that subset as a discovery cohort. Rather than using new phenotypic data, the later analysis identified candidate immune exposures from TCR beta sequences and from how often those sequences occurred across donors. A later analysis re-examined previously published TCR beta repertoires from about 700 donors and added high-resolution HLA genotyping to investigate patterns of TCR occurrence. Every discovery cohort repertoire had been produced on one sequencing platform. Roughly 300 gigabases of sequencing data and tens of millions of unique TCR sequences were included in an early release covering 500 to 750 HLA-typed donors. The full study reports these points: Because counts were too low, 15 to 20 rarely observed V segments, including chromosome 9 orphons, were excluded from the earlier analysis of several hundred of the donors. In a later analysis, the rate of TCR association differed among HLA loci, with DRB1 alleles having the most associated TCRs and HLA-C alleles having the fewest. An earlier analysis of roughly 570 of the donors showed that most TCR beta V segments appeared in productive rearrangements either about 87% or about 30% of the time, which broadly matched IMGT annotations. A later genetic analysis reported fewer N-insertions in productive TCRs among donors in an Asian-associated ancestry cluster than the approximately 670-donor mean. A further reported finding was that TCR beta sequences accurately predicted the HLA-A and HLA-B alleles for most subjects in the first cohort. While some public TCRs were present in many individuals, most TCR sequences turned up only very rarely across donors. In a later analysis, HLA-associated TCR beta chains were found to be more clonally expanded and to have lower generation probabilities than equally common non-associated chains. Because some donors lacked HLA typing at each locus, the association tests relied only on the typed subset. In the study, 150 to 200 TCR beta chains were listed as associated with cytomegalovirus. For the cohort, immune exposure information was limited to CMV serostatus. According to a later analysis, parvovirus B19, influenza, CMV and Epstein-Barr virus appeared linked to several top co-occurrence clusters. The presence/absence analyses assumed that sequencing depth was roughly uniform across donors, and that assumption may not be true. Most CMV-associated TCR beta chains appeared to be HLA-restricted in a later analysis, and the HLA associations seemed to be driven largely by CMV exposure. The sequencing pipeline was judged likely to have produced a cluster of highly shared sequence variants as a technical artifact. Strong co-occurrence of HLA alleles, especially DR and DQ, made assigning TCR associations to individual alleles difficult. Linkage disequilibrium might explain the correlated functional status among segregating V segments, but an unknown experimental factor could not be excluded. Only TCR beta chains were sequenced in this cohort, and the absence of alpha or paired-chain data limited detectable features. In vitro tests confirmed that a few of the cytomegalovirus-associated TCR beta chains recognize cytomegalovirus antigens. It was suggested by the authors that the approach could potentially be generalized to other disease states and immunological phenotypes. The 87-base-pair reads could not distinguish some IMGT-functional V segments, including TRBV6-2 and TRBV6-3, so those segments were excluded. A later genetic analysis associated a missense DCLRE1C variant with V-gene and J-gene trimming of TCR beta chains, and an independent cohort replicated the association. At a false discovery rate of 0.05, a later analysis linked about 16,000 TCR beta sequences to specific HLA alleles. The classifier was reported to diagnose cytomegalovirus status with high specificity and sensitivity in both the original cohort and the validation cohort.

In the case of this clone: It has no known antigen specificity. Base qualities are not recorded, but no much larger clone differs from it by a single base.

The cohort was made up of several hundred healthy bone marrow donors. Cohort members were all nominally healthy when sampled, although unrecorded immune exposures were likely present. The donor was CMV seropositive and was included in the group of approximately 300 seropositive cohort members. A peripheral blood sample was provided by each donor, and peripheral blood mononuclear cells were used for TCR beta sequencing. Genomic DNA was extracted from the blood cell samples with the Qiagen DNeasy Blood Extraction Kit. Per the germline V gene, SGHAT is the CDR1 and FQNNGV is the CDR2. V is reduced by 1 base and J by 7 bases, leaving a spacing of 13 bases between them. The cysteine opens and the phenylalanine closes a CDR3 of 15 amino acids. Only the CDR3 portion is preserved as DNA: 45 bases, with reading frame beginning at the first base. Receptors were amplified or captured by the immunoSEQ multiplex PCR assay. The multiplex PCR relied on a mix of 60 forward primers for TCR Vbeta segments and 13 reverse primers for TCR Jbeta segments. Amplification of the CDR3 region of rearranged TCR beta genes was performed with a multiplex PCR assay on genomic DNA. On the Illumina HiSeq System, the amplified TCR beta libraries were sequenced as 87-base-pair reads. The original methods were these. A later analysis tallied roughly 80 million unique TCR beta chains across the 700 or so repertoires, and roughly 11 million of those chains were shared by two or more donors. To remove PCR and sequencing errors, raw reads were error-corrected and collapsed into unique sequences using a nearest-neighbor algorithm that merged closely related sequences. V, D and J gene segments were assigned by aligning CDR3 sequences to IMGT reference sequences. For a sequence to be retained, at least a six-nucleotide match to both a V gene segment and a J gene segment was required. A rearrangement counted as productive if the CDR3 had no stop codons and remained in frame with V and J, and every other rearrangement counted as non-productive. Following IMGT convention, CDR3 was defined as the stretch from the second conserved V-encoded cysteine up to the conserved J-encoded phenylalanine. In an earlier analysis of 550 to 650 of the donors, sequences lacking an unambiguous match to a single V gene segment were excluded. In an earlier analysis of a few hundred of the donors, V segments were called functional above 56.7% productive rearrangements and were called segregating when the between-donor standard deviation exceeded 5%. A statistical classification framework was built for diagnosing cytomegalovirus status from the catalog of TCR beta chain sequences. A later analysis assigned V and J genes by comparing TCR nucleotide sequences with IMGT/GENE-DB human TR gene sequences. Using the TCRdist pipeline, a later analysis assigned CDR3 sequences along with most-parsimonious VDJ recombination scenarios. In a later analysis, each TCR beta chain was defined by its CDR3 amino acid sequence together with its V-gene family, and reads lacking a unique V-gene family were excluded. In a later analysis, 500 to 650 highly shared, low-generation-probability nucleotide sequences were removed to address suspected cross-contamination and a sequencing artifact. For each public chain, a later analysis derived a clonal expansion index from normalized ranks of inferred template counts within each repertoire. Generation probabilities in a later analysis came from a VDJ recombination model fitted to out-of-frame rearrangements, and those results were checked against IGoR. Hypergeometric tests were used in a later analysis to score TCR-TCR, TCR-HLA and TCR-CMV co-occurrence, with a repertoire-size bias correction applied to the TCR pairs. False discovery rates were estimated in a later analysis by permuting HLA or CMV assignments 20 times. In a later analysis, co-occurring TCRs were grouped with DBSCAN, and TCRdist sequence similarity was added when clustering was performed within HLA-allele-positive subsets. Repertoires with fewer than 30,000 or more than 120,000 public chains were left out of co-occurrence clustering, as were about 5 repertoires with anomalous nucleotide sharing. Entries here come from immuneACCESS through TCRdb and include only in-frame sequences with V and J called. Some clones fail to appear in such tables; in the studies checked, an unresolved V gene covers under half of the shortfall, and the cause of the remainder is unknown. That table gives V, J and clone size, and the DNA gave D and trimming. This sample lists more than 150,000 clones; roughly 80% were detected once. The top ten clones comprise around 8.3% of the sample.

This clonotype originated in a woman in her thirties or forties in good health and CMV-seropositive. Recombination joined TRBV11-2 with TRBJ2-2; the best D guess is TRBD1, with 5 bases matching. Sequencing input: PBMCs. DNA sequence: TGTGCCAGCAGCTTAGGGGGCTGGGGCGGCGGGGAGCTGTTTTTT. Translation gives CASSLGGWGGGELFF.